This T cell receptor beta chain is from a study of PD-L1 blockade in urothelial cancer. Between 1 and 8 samples per patient were obtained, pretreatment and on-treatment. The V and J ends lost 6 bases and 5 bases respectively, with 13 bases between them. Looked up from germline, CDR1 is SNHLY and CDR2 is FYNNEI. The CDR3 spans 13 residues. This clone has a handful of counts. Synthetic TCR analog templates were added to each PCR reaction. Only in-frame clones appear in the TCRdb table, and some are missing; sequencing was by immunoSEQ multiplex PCR. The data show tens of thousands of clones, over 75% seen once.

The source was PBMCs, collected around atezolizumab (anti-PD-L1) treatment. This chain uses TRBV2 with TRBJ1-1; a possible D gene is TRBD1 (6 bases). The TCR was taken from a man between 65 and 85 years old with urothelial cancer. The CDR3 sequence: CASSLPRGTEAFF. The CDR3 DNA follows: TGTGCCAGCAGCCTCCCGAGGGGGACTGAAGCTTTCTTT.